Following are 31 T cell receptor beta chains from one sample sequenced in a study of shared clonotypes between healthy human individuals. Profiling relied on immunoSEQ multiplex PCR, and the TCRdb table lists in-frame clones only, not all of them. Of hundreds of thousands of clones listed, almost 97% were seen once; the top ten hold approximately 0.06%. The sample consisted of naive CD4+ T cells sorted from blood. Subset here: CD45RA+ positively selected. The receptor source for this set is a woman in her 30s in good health.

This clone was recorded once. This chain links TRBV28 with TRBJ2-1, with 8 bases aligning to TRBD2. Germline trimming cut 3 bases from V and 7 bases from J; bases unmatched to any gene: 11. The V gene's germline CDR1 is MDHEN and CDR2 SYDVKM. The CDR3 runs 16 residues. CDR3 nucleotide sequence: TGTGCCAGCAGTTTCGGGACGGGAGGGCCATGGAATGAGCAGTTCTTC. It yields the protein CASSFGTGGPWNEQFF. The entire variable domain, with the rest obtained from reference TRBV28 and TRBJ2-1, is as follows: DVKVTQSSRYLVKRTGEKVFLECVQDMDHENMFWYRQDPGLGLRLIYFSYDVKMKEKGDIPEGYSVSREKKERFSLILESASTNQTSMYLCASSFGTGGPWNEQFFGPGTRLTVL.

The chain couples TRBV5-4 to TRBJ1-1; D uncertain. CDR3 length: 13 residues. V lost 1 base and J lost 1, with 5 bases in between. Germline V lookup: CDR1 SGHNT, CDR2 YYREEE (reference sequence). The CDR3 region has the DNA TGTGCCAGCAGCTTGCAAACGAACACTGAAGCTTTCTTT. The encoded protein is CASSLQTNTEAFF.

This rearrangement joins TRBV7-7 to TRBJ2-1, with 8 positions matching TRBD1. Trimming cost V 5 bases and J 5 bases; bases outside gene matches: 11. This CDR3 has 16 residues. In germline, CDR1 is SSHAT, CDR2 FNYEAQ (reference sequence). The CDR3 loop is CASSPLQGQGDNEQFF. In DNA, the CDR3 is TGTGCCAGCAGCCCCCTTCAAGGACAGGGAGACAATGAGCAGTTCTTC.

This clone was seen once. The chain recombines TRBV18 with TRBJ2-3; 13 bases agree with TRBD2. CDR1 KGHSH and CDR2 LQKENI come from the germline V gene. The CDR3 length is 17 residues. V dropped 3 bases and J dropped 1; count of bases not matched to a gene: 4. The CDR3, as DNA: TGTGCCAGCTCACCCCCGACTAGCGGGAGGCGCACAGATACGCAGTATTTT. It is translated as CASSPPTSGRRTDTQYF.

The rearrangement links TRBV2 to TRBJ1-1; D may be TRBD1 (5 bases). The CDR3 is 14 amino acids. The germline gives CDR1 SNHLY, CDR2 FYNNEI. Trimming removed 6 bases from V and 0 bases from J, with 11 bases in between. CDR3 sequence: CASRGQTLNTEAFF. The CDR3 DNA reads as TGTGCCAGCAGGGGGCAAACCCTGAACACTGAAGCTTTCTTT.

The chain carries TRBV28 and TRBJ1-5; 9 bases are shared with TRBD1. The V and J ends lost 7 bases and 5 bases, in that order; junction bases with no gene match: 9. CDR3 length: 15 residues. CDR1 and CDR2 (germline): MDHEN, SYDVKM. DNA of the CDR3: TGTGCCAGCACGCCCCGGGACAGGGTATATCAGCCCCAGCATTTT. This translates into CASTPRDRVYQPQHF.

The chain carries TRBV6-1 and TRBJ1-1, with a possible D match to TRBD1 (5 bases). Germline CDR1 and CDR2: MNHNS and SASEGT. This CDR3 is built from 13 residues. Trimming removed 2 bases at V and 3 bases at J, with 7 bases between. The CDR3, as DNA: TGTGCCAGCAGTGAATTGGGGGACACTGAAGCTTTCTTT. Translation: CASSELGDTEAFF.

This chain uses TRBV7-9 with TRBJ2-5; 7 bases are a match to TRBD1. CDR3 length equals 12 residues. The J segment lost 11 bases and the V segment lost 5 bases, leaving 8 bases of the junction unmatched. The germline CDR1 and CDR2 sequences are SEHNR and FQNEAQ (reference sequence). The CDR3 reads CASSLQKTGQYF. The CDR3 region has the DNA TGTGCCAGCAGCCTACAGAAGACAGGGCAGTACTTC.

The chain is built from TRBV4-2 and TRBJ2-6; D is unclear. Trimming removed 0 bases at V and 0 bases at J, with 6 bases between. CDR3 length: 16 amino acids. Germline CDR1 reads LGHNA; CDR2 reads YNFKEQ. The CDR3 DNA reads as TGTGCCAGCAGCCAAGATCTCTCCTCTGGGGCCAACGTCCTGACTTTC. This encodes CASSQDLSSGANVLTF.

This clone has only one observation. The chain links TRBV7-3 to TRBJ2-2; 12 nucleotides agree with TRBD2. Trimming took 10 bases from V and 6 from J; bases not matched to a gene: 6. The CDR3 extends over 14 amino acids. The germline gives CDR1 SGHTA, CDR2 FQGTGA. The CDR3 DNA is TGTGCCAACCCTAGCGGGAGGGCGGCCGGGGAGCTGTTTTTT. It translates to CANPSGRAAGELFF.

This chain connects TRBV7-9 to TRBJ2-7, with 8 bases that match TRBD1. This CDR3 is built from 15 residues. The J segment lost 7 bases and the V segment lost 5 bases, leaving 13 bases of the junction unmatched. The germline CDR1 and CDR2 sequences are SEHNR and FQNEAQ (reference sequence). For the CDR3, the DNA is TGTGCCAGCAGCACGGACAGGGCGCCTAAAGGGGAGCAGTACTTC. It codes for CASSTDRAPKGEQYF.

As for this clone: The identical CDR3 is also encoded by other nucleotide sequences in the sample. The rearrangement links TRBV6-6 to TRBJ2-3; D gene unclear. The CDR3 loop spans 12 amino acids. Per germline, CDR1 MNHNY and CDR2 SVGAGI (reference sequence). V lost 2 bases and J 1 base, leaving 1 base between the germline ends. The DNA of the CDR3 is TGTGCCAGCAGTTACGGCACAGATACGCAGTATTTT. Its translation is CASSYGTDTQYF.

The rearrangement joins TRBV25-1 to TRBJ2-2; tentatively, D is TRBD1 (5 bases). Germline CDR1 reads MGHDK; CDR2 reads SYGVNS. Trimming shortened V by 5 bases and J by 4 bases, and 14 bases separated the two germline ends. The CDR3 extends over 15 amino acids. This chain's CDR3 is CASSRSGRTTGELFF. The CDR3 nucleotides read TGTGCCAGCAGTAGGTCAGGGCGGACCACCGGGGAGCTGTTTTTT.

V is TRBV2 and J is TRBJ1-1; no reliable D call. The germline V gene has CDR1 SNHLY and CDR2 FYNNEI. V was shortened by 6 bases and J by 1 base, with 9 bases between the two germline ends. CDR3 length: 13 amino acids. CDR3 protein: CASSASWNTEAFF. CDR3 bases: TGTGCCAGCAGCGCCAGCTGGAACACTGAAGCTTTCTTT.

The chain carries TRBV28 and TRBJ2-7; a possible D gene is TRBD1 (6 bases). V shed 7 bases and J shed 2 bases, with 15 bases lying between them. The CDR3 sequence is 14 residues long. Germline loops: CDR1 MDHEN, CDR2 SYDVKM. CDR3 nucleotide sequence: TGTGCCAGCAATGACCGGGACAAGACCTACGAGCAGTACTTC. Its protein is CASNDRDKTYEQYF. Supplemented by reference TRBV28 and TRBJ2-7, the full variable domain reads DVKVTQSSRYLVKRTGEKVFLECVQDMDHENMFWYRQDPGLGLRLIYFSYDVKMKEKGDIPEGYSVSREKKERFSLILESASTNQTSMYLCASNDRDKTYEQYFGPGTRLTVT.

This clone was observed once. V gene TRBV5-1 combines with J gene TRBJ1-2; 9 bases map to TRBD1. V was pared by 4 bases and J by 8 bases, with 15 bases of the junction left unmatched. The germline CDR1 and CDR2 sequences are SGHRS and YFSETQ. This CDR3 region has 16 residues. This CDR3 is CASSILGDRVLHGYTF. CDR3 coding DNA: TGCGCCAGCAGCATCCTTGGGGACAGGGTTCTCCACGGCTACACCTTC.

The chain employs TRBV7-2 and TRBJ1-5; perhaps TRBD1 as D (5 bases). The germline gives CDR1 SGHTA, CDR2 FQGNSA. Trimming left V 2 bases short and J 5 bases short, with 16 bases between. The CDR3 has 16 amino acids. For the CDR3, the DNA is TGTGCCAGCAGCTTATTGGCCACCTGGGGGGATCAGCCCCAGCATTTT. This gives the protein CASSLLATWGDQPQHF.

The rearrangement links TRBV6-5 to TRBJ2-7; TRBD2 matches at 10 bases. The V gene end was trimmed by 8 bases and the J gene end by 3 bases; junction bases not matched to a gene: 10. The CDR3 has 15 residues. Germline V lookup: CDR1 MNHEY, CDR2 SVGAGI. The DNA of the CDR3 is TGTGCCAGCCAACCCCTAGCGGGAGCTTTCTACGAGCAGTACTTC. The encoded protein is CASQPLAGAFYEQYF.

The chain has TRBV6-6 and TRBJ2-1, with TRBD1 as a possible D gene (5 bases). The CDR3 extends over 15 amino acids. The V end was cut by 5 bases, the J end by 0 bases, with 11 bases between. CDR1 is MNHNY and CDR2 is SVGAGI in the germline V gene (reference sequence). CDR3 sequence: CASSPDTHSYNEQFF. The CDR3 DNA reads TGTGCCAGCAGTCCGGACACCCACTCCTACAATGAGCAGTTCTTC.

The rearrangement links TRBV5-1 to TRBJ1-6, with TRBD1 matching 12 bases. The CDR3 covers 16 residues. The germline CDR1 and CDR2 sequences are SGHRS and YFSETQ. Losses at the gene ends were 3 bases for V and 6 bases for J; bases not matched to a gene: 4. The CDR3 sequence is CASSSGQGAFNSPLHF. Written as DNA, the CDR3 is TGCGCCAGCAGCTCGGGACAGGGGGCCTTTAATTCACCCCTCCACTTT.

The chain has TRBV5-4 and TRBJ1-5; 8 bases agree with TRBD1. Per germline, CDR1 SGHNT and CDR2 YYREEE (reference sequence). The CDR3 has 13 amino acids. The ends lost 0 bases at V and 10 bases at J; junction bases unmatched: 3. In DNA form, the CDR3 reads TGTGCCAGCAGCTTGGGACAGGGGCATCCCCAGCATTTT. Its translation: CASSLGQGHPQHF.

The rearrangement links TRBV6-5 to TRBJ1-6, with a possible D match to TRBD1 (5 bases). The CDR3 totals 14 residues. Trimming stripped 4 bases from V and 6 bases from J, with 10 bases between. Germline-derived CDR1 and CDR2 are MNHEY and SVGAGI. CDR3 region: CASSSRDGNSPLHF. CDR3 nucleotides: TGTGCCAGCAGTTCACGGGACGGTAATTCACCCCTCCACTTT.

The rearrangement uses TRBV27 and TRBJ2-5, with unresolved D. CDR3 length: 15 amino acids. Germline V CDR1 and CDR2: MNHEY, SMNVEV (reference sequence). V was shortened by 5 bases and J by 0 bases, with 13 bases between the two germline ends. Here the CDR3 reads CASSPPNGHQETQYF. CDR3 DNA sequence: TGTGCCAGCAGTCCCCCTAATGGACACCAAGAGACCCAGTACTTC.

This rearrangement joins TRBV28 to TRBJ1-1; TRBD1 might be the D (5 bases). The germline V and J ends were trimmed by 2 bases and 0 bases, with 13 bases remaining between them. Germline assignment: CDR1 MDHEN and CDR2 SYDVKM. The CDR3 spans 16 residues. The DNA for the CDR3 is TGTGCCAGCAGTTTAGGAGGGACCTCGATGAACACTGAAGCTTTCTTT. This gives the protein CASSLGGTSMNTEAFF.

V gene TRBV28 combines with J gene TRBJ2-1; TRBD1 aligns across 8 bases. Germline-derived CDR1 and CDR2 are MDHEN and SYDVKM. J was trimmed by 6 bases and V by 3 bases; bases with no gene match: 4. The CDR3 totals 14 residues. The CDR3 region is CASSLDRVGNEQFF. The CDR3 coding sequence is TGTGCCAGCAGTTTGGACAGGGTGGGCAATGAGCAGTTCTTC.

The gene calls are TRBV19 and TRBJ2-3, with 13 bases that match TRBD2. CDR3 length: 17 residues. Germline V gives CDR1 LNHDA, CDR2 SQIVND (reference sequence). V lost 4 bases and J lost 5; bases outside the gene matches: 9. CDR3 sequence: CASSTLGLAGVVDTQYF. The CDR3 DNA is TGTGCCAGTAGTACCCTTGGACTAGCGGGAGTGGTAGATACGCAGTATTTT. Filled out from reference TRBV19 and TRBJ2-3, the complete variable domain reads DGGITQSPKYLFRKEGQNVTLSCEQNLNHDAMYWYRQDPGQGLRLIYYSQIVNDFQKGDIAEGYSVSREKKESFPLTVTSAQKNPTAFYLCASSTLGLAGVVDTQYFGPGTRLTVL.

This sequence joins TRBV2 and TRBJ2-7; D is ambiguous. The V end lost 5 bases, the J end lost 5 bases, and 13 bases lay between the germline ends. From germline, CDR1 is SNHLY and CDR2 FYNNEI. This CDR3 has 13 amino acids. CDR3 bases: TGTGCCAGCAGTACTCAGTTTTCGGACGAGCAGTACTTC. It yields the protein CASSTQFSDEQYF. The full variable domain, completed using reference TRBV2 and TRBJ2-7, is EPEVTQTPSHQVTQMGQEVILRCVPISNHLYFYWYRQILGQKVEFLVSFYNNEISEKSEIFDDQFSVERPDGSNFTLKIRSTKLEDSAMYFCASSTQFSDEQYFGPGTRLTVT.

The chain employs TRBV27 and TRBJ2-7, with TRBD2 as a possible D gene (5 bases). Deletions cut 6 bases from V and 2 bases from J, with 14 bases between. Germline V gene data show CDR1 as MNHEY and CDR2 as SMNVEV (reference sequence). The CDR3 runs 14 residues. The CDR3 loop reads CASRMDWTTYEQYF. CDR3 nucleotides: TGTGCCAGCAGGATGGACTGGACGACCTACGAGCAGTACTTC.

This chain joins TRBV19 and TRBJ2-7, with 10 nucleotides matching TRBD2. V dropped 10 bases and J dropped 4; count of bases not matched to a gene: 10. The CDR3 consists of 14 residues. Per germline, CDR1 LNHDA and CDR2 SQIVND (reference sequence). The CDR3 DNA reads as TGTGCCACCATAAGCGGGAGGGCACCTTACGAGCAGTACTTC. Translation gives CATISGRAPYEQYF. The full variable domain, completed using reference TRBV19 and TRBJ2-7, is DGGITQSPKYLFRKEGQNVTLSCEQNLNHDAMYWYRQDPGQGLRLIYYSQIVNDFQKGDIAEGYSVSREKKESFPLTVTSAQKNPTAFYLCATISGRAPYEQYFGPGTRLTVT.

This clone was seen a handful of times. The chain recombines TRBV30 with TRBJ2-7; D possibly corresponds to TRBD2 (5 bases). In germline, CDR1 is GTSNPN, CDR2 SVGIG (reference sequence). V was cut by 1 base and J by 5 bases, with 6 bases left in between. The CDR3 totals 11 residues. CDR3 in amino acids: CAWSGGNEQYF. CDR3 DNA sequence: TGTGCCTGGAGTGGAGGGAACGAGCAGTACTTC.

This chain joins TRBV30 and TRBJ2-7; 12 positions match TRBD1. This CDR3 is built from 15 residues. Germline lookup yields CDR1 GTSNPN and CDR2 SVGIG (reference sequence). J lost 3 bases, V lost 5 bases, and 8 bases had no gene match. Written as DNA, the CDR3 is TGTGCCTGGCGCCCCCGGGACAGGGGGCGCTACGAGCAGTACTTC. Translated: CAWRPRDRGRYEQYF.